The TCR beta chain under discussion was sequenced for a study of cytomegalovirus exposure and HLA in healthy donors. The germline V gene encodes CDR1 MNHNS and CDR2 SASEGT. This CDR3 contains 15 residues. V gave up 2 bases and J gave up 4 bases; unmatched junction bases: 7. The study ran its PCR with 60 Vbeta and 13 Jbeta primers. Assay used: immunoSEQ multiplex PCR; TCRdb lists only in-frame clones, some missing. This sample carries 100,000 to 150,000 clones, roughly 80% of them seen once, and the ten largest clones take over 1%. About this clone itself: Its antigen remains unknown.

Notes on the study in general: After further analysis at a later stage, around 17,000 TCR beta sequences were associated with HLA alleles at 0.05 false discovery rate. What a later analysis reportedly showed was that an Asian-associated ancestry cluster had fewer N-insertions than the approximately 700-donor mean.

The source material was PBMCs. The genes are TRBV6-1 and TRBJ1-2; TRBD1 aligns across 7 bases. The origin of this receptor is a boy between 5 and 17 years old in good health and CMV-seronegative. The CDR3 here is CASSEPGQTGYGYTF. The CDR3 bases are TGTGCCAGCAGTGAACCGGGACAGACCGGCTATGGCTACACCTTC.